This T cell receptor (beta chain) was retrieved from a study of CD8 T cells in Susac syndrome. On the study more broadly: At the time their blood was drawn, patients with Susac syndrome were either therapy-naive, on corticosteroids (with some of them also receiving intravenous immunoglobulin), or on intravenous immunoglobulin alone.

Negative isolation was used for CD8+ and CD4+ T cells, and FACS enrichment was applied to TEMRA cells. The RNA, about 0.45 to 1 ug, was put through reverse transcription using random hexamers. TCRdb re-called the immunoSEQ multiplex PCR reads through MiXCR, storing one row per CDR3 protein. The sample carries over 120,000 distinct CDR3 sequences, 95% recorded once. The sequence was obtained from a human donor with Susac syndrome. Sequences were obtained from CD4+ T cells from PBMCs.

For the CDR3, the DNA is TGCAGTGCTAGAGATTCTCGACTAGCGGGAGAGCAGTTCTTC. This sequence encodes CSARDSRLAGEQFF. This chain joins TRBV20-1 and TRBJ2-1; TRBD2 aligns across 11 bases. The CDR3 has 14 residues. Germline assignment: CDR1 DFQATT and CDR2 SNEGSKA (reference sequence). The ends lost 0 bases at V and 10 bases at J; junction bases unmatched: 5.